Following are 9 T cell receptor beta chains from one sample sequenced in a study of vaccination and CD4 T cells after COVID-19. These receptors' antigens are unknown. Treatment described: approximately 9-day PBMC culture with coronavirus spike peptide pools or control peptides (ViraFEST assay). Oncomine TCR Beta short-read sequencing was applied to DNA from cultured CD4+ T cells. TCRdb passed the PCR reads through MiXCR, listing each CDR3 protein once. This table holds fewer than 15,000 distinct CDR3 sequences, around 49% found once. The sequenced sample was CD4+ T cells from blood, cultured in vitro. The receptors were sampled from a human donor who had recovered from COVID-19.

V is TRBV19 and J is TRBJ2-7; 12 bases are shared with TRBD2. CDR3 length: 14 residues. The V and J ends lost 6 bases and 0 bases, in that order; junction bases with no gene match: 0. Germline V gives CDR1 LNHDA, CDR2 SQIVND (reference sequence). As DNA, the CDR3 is TGTGCCAGTAGGACTAGCGGGAGCTCCTACGAGCAGTACTTC. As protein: CASRTSGSSYEQYF.

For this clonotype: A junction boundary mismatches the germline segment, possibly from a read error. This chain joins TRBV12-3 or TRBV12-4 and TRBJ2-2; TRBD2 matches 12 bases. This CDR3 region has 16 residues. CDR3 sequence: CASSSRTSGNPGELFF. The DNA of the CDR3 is TGTGCCAGCAGTTCCCGGACTAGCGGGAACCCCGGGGAGCTGTTTTTT.

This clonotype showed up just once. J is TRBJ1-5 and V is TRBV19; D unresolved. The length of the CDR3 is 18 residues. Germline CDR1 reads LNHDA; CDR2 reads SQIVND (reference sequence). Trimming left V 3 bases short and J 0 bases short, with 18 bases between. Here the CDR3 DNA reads TGTGCCAGTAGTATCCCGGGAGGGCTAGGGCGTAGCAATCAGCCCCAGCATTTT. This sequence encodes CASSIPGGLGRSNQPQHF.

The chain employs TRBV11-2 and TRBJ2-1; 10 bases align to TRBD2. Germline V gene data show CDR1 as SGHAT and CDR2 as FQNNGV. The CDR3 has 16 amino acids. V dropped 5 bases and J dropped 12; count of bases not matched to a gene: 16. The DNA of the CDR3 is TGTGCCAGCAGCCCTGTTGGGCTAGCGGGAGAATTGAGGCAGTTCTTC. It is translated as CASSPVGLAGELRQFF.

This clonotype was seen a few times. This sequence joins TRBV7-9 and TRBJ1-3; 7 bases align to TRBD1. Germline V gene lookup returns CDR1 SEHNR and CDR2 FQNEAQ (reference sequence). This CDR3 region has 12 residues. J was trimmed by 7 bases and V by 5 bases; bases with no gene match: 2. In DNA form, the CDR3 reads TGTGCCAGCAGCGCGACAGGGAACACCATATATTTT. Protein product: CASSATGNTIYF.

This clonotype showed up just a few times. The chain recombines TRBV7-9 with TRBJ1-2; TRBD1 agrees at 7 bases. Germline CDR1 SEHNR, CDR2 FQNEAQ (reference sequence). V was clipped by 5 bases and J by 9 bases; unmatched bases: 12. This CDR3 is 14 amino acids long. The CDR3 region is CASSRWDSPSSYTF. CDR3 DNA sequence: TGTGCCAGCAGCCGATGGGACAGCCCTAGTAGCTACACCTTC.

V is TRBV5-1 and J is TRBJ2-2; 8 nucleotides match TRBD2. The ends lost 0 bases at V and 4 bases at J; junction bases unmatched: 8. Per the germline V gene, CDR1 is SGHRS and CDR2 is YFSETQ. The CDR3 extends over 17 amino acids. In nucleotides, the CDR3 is TGCGCCAGCAGCTTGGGGCCGAATAGCGGGACCACCGGGGAGCTGTTTTTT. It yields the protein CASSLGPNSGTTGELFF.

CDR3 DNA sequence: TGTGCCAGCAGCCTGGGGGGGGATTATGGCTACACCTTC. Translated: CASSLGGDYGYTF. The rearrangement links TRBV5-4 to TRBJ1-2; tentative D call: TRBD1 (5 bases). Trimming cost V 4 bases and J 5 bases, with 12 bases left between them. The CDR3 consists of 13 residues. Germline values: CDR1 SGHNT, CDR2 YYREEE (reference sequence).

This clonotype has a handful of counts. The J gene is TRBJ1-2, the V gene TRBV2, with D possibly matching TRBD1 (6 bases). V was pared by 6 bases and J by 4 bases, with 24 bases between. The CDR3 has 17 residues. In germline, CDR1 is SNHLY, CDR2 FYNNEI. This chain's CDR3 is CASRSPGVRGESYGYTF. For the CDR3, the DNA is TGTGCCAGCAGAAGTCCTGGGGTCAGGGGCGAAAGCTATGGCTACACCTTC.